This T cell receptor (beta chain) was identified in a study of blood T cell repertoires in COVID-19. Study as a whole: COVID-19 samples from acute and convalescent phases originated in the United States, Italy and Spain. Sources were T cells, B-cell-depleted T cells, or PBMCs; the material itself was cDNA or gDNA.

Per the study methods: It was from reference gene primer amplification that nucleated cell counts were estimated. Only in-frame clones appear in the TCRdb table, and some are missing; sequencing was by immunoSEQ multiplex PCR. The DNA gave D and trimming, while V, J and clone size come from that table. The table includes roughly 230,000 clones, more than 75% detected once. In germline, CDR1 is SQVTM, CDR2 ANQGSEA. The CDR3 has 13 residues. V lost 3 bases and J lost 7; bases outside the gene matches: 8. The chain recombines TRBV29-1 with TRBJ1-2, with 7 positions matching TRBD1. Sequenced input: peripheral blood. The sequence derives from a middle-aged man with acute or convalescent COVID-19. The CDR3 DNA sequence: TGCAGCGTTGACTTAACAGGGGCGGGTGGCTACACCTTC. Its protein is CSVDLTGAGGYTF.